Below, 22 T cell receptor beta chains from the same sample are listed, as sequenced in a study of CD8 T cells in ankylosing spondylitis. A single record per CDR3 protein comes from TCRdb applying MiXCR to the 5' RACE reads. Seen here are 250,000 or so distinct CDR3 sequences, 15% to 20% observed once, and the top ten hold over 25%. Sequencing was carried out using blood, either unsorted or a sorted T cell fraction (not recorded which). These receptors all come from a male donor with ankylosing spondylitis or in good health (not recorded which).

The V call is TRBV7-6, the J call TRBJ2-1, with TRBD2 matching over 10 bases. Germline CDR1 is SGHVS and CDR2 is FNYEAQ. V lost 2 bases, J lost 2 bases, and 12 bases stayed unmatched. The CDR3 is made up of 19 amino acids. DNA of the CDR3: TGTGCCAGCAGCTTACCCCTTTCTAGCGGGAGTAGGACCTACAATGAGCAGTTCTTC. Its protein is CASSLPLSSGSRTYNEQFF.

There are a few counts of this clonotype. V usage is TRBV5-1 and J usage is TRBJ1-1, with D maybe TRBD1 (5 bases). Germline V CDR1 and CDR2: SGHRS, YFSETQ. With 2 bases removed from V and 5 bases from J, the gap between germline ends came to 16 bases. The CDR3 totals 15 residues. CDR3 sequence (DNA): TGCGCCAGCAGCTTTTTGGCAGGGAGGGTGACTGAAGCTTTCTTT. Encoded protein: CASSFLAGRVTEAFF.

Many counts were recorded for this clonotype. The chain joins TRBV27 to TRBJ2-1; 8 nucleotides match TRBD2. Germline CDR1 and CDR2: MNHEY and SMNVEV (reference sequence). The CDR3 loop spans 14 amino acids. The V gene end was trimmed by 6 bases and the J gene end by 8 bases; junction bases not matched to a gene: 9. CDR3 DNA: TGTGCCAGCAGACTAGCGGCAGGGTACGATGAGCAGTTCTTC. This gives the protein CASRLAAGYDEQFF.

This rearrangement joins TRBV29-1 to TRBJ2-7, with 7 bases fitting TRBD2. Unmatched junction bases numbered 10, after V lost 1 base and J lost 4 bases. Germline-derived CDR1 and CDR2 are SQVTM and ANQGSEA. The CDR3 consists of 15 residues. The CDR3 DNA reads TGCAGCGTTGAAGTTGGGAGGGTCGAGGCATACGAGCAGTACTTC. Its protein product is CSVEVGRVEAYEQYF.

The chain has TRBV27 and TRBJ2-1, with D possibly TRBD1 on 6 matching bases. In germline, CDR1 is MNHEY, CDR2 SMNVEV (reference sequence). V was clipped by 5 bases and J by 5 bases, with 13 bases between them. This CDR3 is built from 14 residues. In DNA form, the CDR3 reads TGTGCCAGCAGTGCGGACAGCCGCAACAATGAGCAGTTCTTC. Translation gives CASSADSRNNEQFF.

The J gene is TRBJ2-7, the V gene TRBV5-1; a possible D gene is TRBD1 (5 bases). The V gene's germline CDR1 is SGHRS and CDR2 YFSETQ. Trimming removed 1 base at V and 2 bases at J, with 10 bases between. The CDR3 spans 14 residues. Here the CDR3 reads CASSLFDSTYEQYF. CDR3 DNA sequence: TGCGCCAGCAGCTTGTTTGACAGTACCTACGAGCAGTACTTC.

Only a few counts were recorded for this clonotype. V and J are TRBV5-1 and TRBJ2-5; a weak D match, TRBD1 (6 bases). The CDR3 extends over 16 amino acids. CDR1 is SGHRS, CDR2 YFSETQ, per germline. Deletions cut 4 bases from V and 1 base from J, with 17 bases between. The CDR3 region has the DNA TGCGCCAGCAGCAGCGAAGGGGACACCGGCCAAGAGACCCAGTACTTC. Amino acid sequence: CASSSEGDTGQETQYF.

This clonotype has just a few counts. The V call is TRBV10-3, the J call TRBJ1-1; unclear D gene. Germline values: CDR1 ENHRY, CDR2 SYGVKD. This CDR3 comprises 13 residues. Trimming cost V 6 bases and J 5 bases, with 13 bases left between them. The CDR3 is CAIRTGESTEAFF. The CDR3 DNA reads TGTGCCATCAGGACGGGAGAAAGTACTGAAGCTTTCTTT.

This clonotype was seen more than once but under ten times. This rearrangement joins TRBV10-3 to TRBJ2-7; 9 bases are a match to TRBD1. The CDR3 extends over 13 amino acids. The germline gives CDR1 ENHRY, CDR2 SYGVKD. With 11 bases clipped from V and 2 bases from J, the junction kept 7 bases outside the gene matches. CDR3 residues: CAVRDRATYEQYF. In DNA, the CDR3 is TGTGCCGTCCGGGACAGGGCCACCTACGAGCAGTACTTC.

This chain links TRBV12-3 or TRBV12-4 with TRBJ1-1, with 7 nucleotides matching TRBD1. The V gene end was trimmed by 6 bases and the J gene end by 5 bases; junction bases not matched to a gene: 6. The CDR3 is 13 residues long. CDR3 protein: CASRDQGGTEAFF. For the CDR3, the DNA is TGTGCCAGCAGAGACCAGGGGGGTACTGAAGCTTTCTTT.

V usage is TRBV5-1 and J usage is TRBJ2-1; 7 nucleotides match TRBD2. CDR3 length: 16 amino acids. Germline V CDR1 and CDR2: SGHRS, YFSETQ. Trimming removed 0 bases from V and 8 bases from J; junction bases left unmatched: 11. CDR3 nucleotide sequence: TGCGCCAGCAGCTTGGCCGTCGGCGGGAGTGGCGATGAGCAGTTCTTC. This codes for CASSLAVGGSGDEQFF.

This clonotype was picked up a small number of times. The chain couples TRBV28 to TRBJ1-5, with D possibly being TRBD1 (5 bases). Trimming shortened V by 5 bases and J by 2 bases, and 13 bases separated the two germline ends. There are 15 residues in the CDR3. From germline, CDR1 is MDHEN and CDR2 SYDVKM. The CDR3 bases are TGTGCCAGCAGTCAGGGAGTCCGAGGCAATCAGCCCCAGCATTTT. It specifies CASSQGVRGNQPQHF.

The DNA for the CDR3 is TGCAGTGCCCCCCGCTCGGAGCCCGGGGAGCTGTTTTTT. It codes for CSAPRSEPGELFF. This chain joins TRBV20-1 and TRBJ2-2; D is uncertain. With 6 bases removed from V and 6 bases from J, the gap between germline ends came to 14 bases. This CDR3 is 13 amino acids long. Germline V gene sequence: CDR1 DFQATT, CDR2 SNEGSKA (reference sequence).

The sample holds a few counts of this clonotype. Because the CDR3's place on the DNA is in doubt, the DNA is left out and the CDR3 is given as listed by TCRdb. The gene calls are TRBV5-1 and TRBJ1-1; the table gives TRBD1 as D, unverified against the DNA. The CDR3 has 13 residues if both end residues are counted. The germline V gene has CDR1 SGHRS and CDR2 YFSETQ. CDR3 amino acids: CASSFGAGTETFF.

The sample holds a few counts of this clonotype. The chain is built from TRBV15 and TRBJ2-7, with D possibly matching TRBD2 (6 bases). Germline V lookup: CDR1 LNHNV, CDR2 YYDKDF (reference sequence). V was clipped by 4 bases and J by 5 bases, with 27 bases between them. The CDR3 spans 18 residues. CDR3 sequence: CATSTKPSGDLRFDEQYF. The CDR3 DNA reads as TGTGCCACCAGCACCAAACCCTCGGGGGACCTACGCTTCGACGAGCAGTACTTC.

J is TRBJ1-1 and V is TRBV7-9, with D possibly TRBD1 on 5 matching bases. Germline-derived CDR1 and CDR2 are SEHNR and FQNEAQ (reference sequence). This CDR3 region has 14 residues. V was cut by 8 bases and J by 3 bases, with 16 bases left in between. The CDR3 is CASASGGYHTEAFF. In DNA form, the CDR3 reads TGTGCCAGCGCCTCCGGGGGGTATCACACTGAAGCTTTCTTT.

For this clonotype: A much larger clonotype is one base distant, so this may be a read error. This chain uses TRBV7-2 with TRBJ2-4; D is ambiguous. Germline lookup yields CDR1 SGHTA and CDR2 FQGNSA. There are 13 residues in the CDR3. The CDR3 DNA is TGTGCCAGCAGGGGTCAAGCCAACAACATTCAGTACTTC. Amino acids: CASRGQANNIQYF.

The rearrangement uses TRBV27 and TRBJ1-5, with D hard to call. CDR1 MNHEY and CDR2 SMNVEV come from the germline V gene (reference sequence). Deletions cut 4 bases from V and 0 bases from J, with 10 bases between. CDR3 length equals 15 residues. The CDR3 nucleotides are TGTGCCAGCAGTTGGACCTCAGGTAGCAATCAGCCCCAGCATTTT. Amino acid sequence: CASSWTSGSNQPQHF.

The chain couples TRBV28 to TRBJ2-7; 7 positions match TRBD2. V lost 5 bases, J lost 4 bases, and 14 bases stayed unmatched. CDR3 length: 16 amino acids. Germline V gene data show CDR1 as MDHEN and CDR2 as SYDVKM. CDR3 sequence reads: CASSPFGTMREYEQYF. The CDR3 coding sequence is TGTGCCAGCAGTCCCTTTGGTACGATGCGGGAGTACGAGCAGTACTTC.

This clonotype has a handful of counts. The chain is built from TRBV3-1 and TRBJ2-2; D remains ambiguous. CDR3 length: 14 amino acids. Germline values: CDR1 LGHDT, CDR2 YNNKEL (reference sequence). Trimming stripped 0 bases from V and 6 bases from J, with 8 bases between. CDR3 region: CASSQDRIAGELFF. The CDR3 DNA is TGTGCCAGCAGCCAAGATAGAATAGCCGGGGAGCTGTTTTTT.

This clonotype was picked up many times. The rearrangement uses TRBV25-1 and TRBJ2-1; D is perhaps TRBD2 (5 bases). The V end lost 6 bases, the J end lost 2 bases, and 8 bases lay between the germline ends. Per the germline V gene, CDR1 is MGHDK and CDR2 is SYGVNS. This CDR3 contains 13 residues. The CDR3 DNA reads TGTGCCAGCAGCCCTAGCACCTACAATGAGCAGTTCTTC. Encoded protein: CASSPSTYNEQFF. The entire variable domain, with the rest obtained from reference TRBV25-1 and TRBJ2-1, is as follows: EADIYQTPRYLVIGTGKKITLECSQTMGHDKMYWYQQDPGMELHLIHYSYGVNSTEKGDLSSESTVSRIRTEHFPLTLESARPSHTSQYLCASSPSTYNEQFFGPGTRLTVL.

This clonotype was observed a few times. The CDR3 loop is CASSDSGGAYNEQFF. CDR3 DNA: TGCGCCAGCAGCGATAGCGGAGGGGCCTACAATGAGCAGTTCTTC. The rearrangement links TRBV4-1 to TRBJ2-1; perhaps TRBD2 as D (6 bases). The CDR3 runs 15 residues. Trimming shortened V by 5 bases and J by 2 bases, and 13 bases separated the two germline ends. Germline lookup yields CDR1 MGHRA and CDR2 YSYEKL.